A single sample gave rise to the 16 T cell receptor beta chains below, sequenced in a study of OX40 agonist ivuxolimab in advanced cancers. TCRdb's table, derived via immunoSEQ multiplex PCR, lists solely in-frame clones and lacks some. This table has tens of thousands of clones, about 86% appearing once. The starting material was CD4+ or CD8+ T cells sorted from blood, obtained in a trial of the OX40 agonist ivuxolimab. Source of these receptors: an adult with an advanced solid tumor such as melanoma, head and neck, liver or kidney cancer.

CDR3 protein: CASTSDRSYGYTF. CDR3 DNA sequence: TGTGCCAGCACCTCGGACAGATCCTATGGCTACACCTTC. The rearrangement uses TRBV5-4 and TRBJ1-2; a weak D match, TRBD1 (6 bases). The CDR3 length is 13 residues. V dropped 6 bases and J dropped 4 bases, with 13 bases sitting between them. CDR1 SGHNT and CDR2 YYREEE come from the germline V gene (reference sequence).

This clone came up a few times. V usage is TRBV7-3 and J usage is TRBJ2-7, with D possibly TRBD2 on 7 matching bases. Germline V gene lookup returns CDR1 SGHTA and CDR2 FQGTGA. This CDR3 has 14 residues. Trimming took 5 bases from V and 9 from J, leaving 20 bases between them. The CDR3 spells CASSPISGGGVQYF. CDR3 coding DNA: TGTGCCAGCAGCCCCATTTCGGGGGGCGGGGTGCAGTACTTC.

The rearrangement uses TRBV25-1 and TRBJ1-1, with D unresolved. V lost 1 base and J lost 1, with 13 bases in between. Germline V lookup: CDR1 MGHDK, CDR2 SYGVNS. The CDR3 covers 16 residues. The CDR3 protein is CASSELKSDWNTEAFF. The DNA for the CDR3 is TGTGCCAGCAGTGAATTAAAGTCTGATTGGAACACTGAAGCTTTCTTT.

A single count supports this clone. The V gene is TRBV9, the J gene TRBJ2-5, with 10 positions matching TRBD2. Germline loops: CDR1 SGDLS, CDR2 YYNGEE. With V trimmed by 2 bases and J by 5 bases, 12 bases remained unmatched. CDR3 length: 17 residues. The CDR3 DNA reads TGTGCCAGCAGCGTCCAGCCCAGCGGGGGGGCCGGGGAGACCCAGTACTTC. Translation gives CASSVQPSGGAGETQYF. The variable domain in full, completed from reference TRBV9 and TRBJ2-5, reads DSGVTQTPKHLITATGQRVTLRCSPRSGDLSVYWYQQSLDQGLQFLIQYYNGEERAKGNILERFSAQQFPDLHSELNLSSLELGDSALYFCASSVQPSGGAGETQYFGPGTRLLVL.

The rearrangement joins TRBV6-5 to TRBJ1-2; TRBD1 agrees at 9 bases. The V gene's germline CDR1 is MNHEY and CDR2 SVGAGI. CDR3 length equals 12 residues. The junction had 2 bases not matched to a gene; V was cut back by 8 bases and J by 4 bases. CDR3: CASGTGLYGYTF. The DNA for the CDR3 is TGTGCCAGCGGGACAGGGCTCTATGGCTACACCTTC.

V gene TRBV11-1 combines with J gene TRBJ2-3, with D tentatively TRBD1 or TRBD2 (5 bases each). Germline V gene sequence: CDR1 SGHAT, CDR2 FQDESV (reference sequence). The CDR3 consists of 17 residues. Between the trimmed V and J ends, which lost 4 bases and 10 bases, there was a span of 27 bases. In DNA form, the CDR3 reads TGTGCCAGCAGCTCCGCCTTCCGGGACCCATCCACTAATGCGCAGTATTTT. Its translation: CASSSAFRDPSTNAQYF.

CDR3 coding DNA: TGTGCCAGCAGTGAATTGCGGGGGTGGAACACTGAAGCTTTCTTT. Translating it yields CASSELRGWNTEAFF. The rearrangement uses TRBV25-1 and TRBJ1-1, with a possible D match to TRBD1 (5 bases). The CDR3 is made up of 15 amino acids. The germline V and J ends were trimmed by 1 base and 1 base, with 10 bases remaining between them. Germline V gives CDR1 MGHDK, CDR2 SYGVNS.

The chain combines TRBV2 with TRBJ2-2, with no clear D. This CDR3 has 12 residues. With 4 bases removed from V and 8 bases from J, the gap between germline ends came to 8 bases. The germline V gene encodes CDR1 SNHLY and CDR2 FYNNEI. CDR3 nucleotide sequence: TGTGCCAGCAGTGCCAGGTCGGGGGAGCTGTTTTTT. It codes for CASSARSGELFF.

The rearrangement links TRBV7-9 to TRBJ2-1, with D perhaps TRBD2 (6 bases). V shed 4 bases and J shed 7 bases, with 17 bases lying between them. The CDR3 is made up of 15 amino acids. Germline-derived CDR1 and CDR2 are SEHNR and FQNEAQ (reference sequence). CDR3 nucleotide sequence: TGTGCCAGCAGCTACCCAAAGGCAGGGAGGAATGAGCAGTTCTTC. Encoded protein: CASSYPKAGRNEQFF. The whole variable domain, remainder taken from reference TRBV7-9 and TRBJ2-1, is DTGVSQNPRHKITKRGQNVTFRCDPISEHNRLYWYRQTLGQGPEFLTYFQNEAQLEKSRLLSDRFSAERPKGSFSTLEIQRTEQGDSAMYLCASSYPKAGRNEQFFGPGTRLTVL.

The chain is built from TRBV5-1 and TRBJ2-6; D might be TRBD2 (5 bases). This CDR3 spans 16 amino acids. Germline V lookup: CDR1 SGHRS, CDR2 YFSETQ. Deletions cut 3 bases from V and 2 bases from J, with 12 bases between. The CDR3 coding sequence is TGCGCCAGCAGCTCCATCAGCGGAACTGGGGCCAACGTCCTGACTTTC. Protein product: CASSSISGTGANVLTF.

The chain couples TRBV10-3 to TRBJ1-4, with D unresolved. Trimming left V 4 bases short and J 8 bases short, with 11 bases between. Per germline, CDR1 ENHRY and CDR2 SYGVKD. The CDR3 covers 13 residues. Here the CDR3 DNA reads TGTGCCATCAGTGGGGCAGGAAGCGAAAAACTGTTTTTT. Translated, it gives CAISGAGSEKLFF.

The genes are TRBV5-1 and TRBJ1-1, with TRBD1 identical over 11 bases. The CDR3 totals 16 residues. Germline lookup yields CDR1 SGHRS and CDR2 YFSETQ. V lost 2 bases, J lost 6 bases, and 9 bases stayed unmatched. The CDR3 DNA reads TGCGCCAGCAGCTTTCAAGGACAGGGGGCGTCGGCTGAAGCTTTCTTT. Residues: CASSFQGQGASAEAFF.

The count of this clone is one. The chain has TRBV7-9 and TRBJ1-2; 10 nucleotides align to TRBD1. Looked up from germline, CDR1 is SEHNR and CDR2 is FQNEAQ (reference sequence). J lost 5 bases, V lost 6 bases, and 9 bases had no gene match. The CDR3 loop spans 15 amino acids. DNA of the CDR3: TGTGCCAGCAGTCTACCGACAGGGGGCGATTATGGCTACACCTTC. Translation: CASSLPTGGDYGYTF.

This clone was recorded a few times. This rearrangement joins TRBV6-4 to TRBJ2-2; D is possibly TRBD2 (6 bases). Deletions cut 6 bases from V and 0 bases from J, with 20 bases between. The germline V gene encodes CDR1 MRHNA and CDR2 SNTAGT. The CDR3 runs 18 residues. The CDR3 DNA reads as TGTGCCAGCAGCCCGATTGGGGGGAGACTGACGAACACCGGGGAGCTGTTTTTT. Its translation: CASSPIGGRLTNTGELFF.

The rearrangement uses TRBV28 and TRBJ2-5; D could derive from TRBD1 or TRBD2 (5 bases each). With 5 bases removed from V and 1 base from J, the gap between germline ends came to 11 bases. There are 14 residues in the CDR3. The germline CDR1 and CDR2 sequences are MDHEN and SYDVKM. This CDR3 reads CASSPPGTQETQYF. In nucleotides, the CDR3 is TGTGCCAGCAGTCCTCCCGGGACCCAAGAGACCCAGTACTTC.

V is TRBV6-4 and J is TRBJ2-7, with D possibly called TRBD1 or TRBD2 (5 bases each). V gave up 8 bases and J gave up 8 bases, with 19 bases separating them. CDR1 is MRHNA, CDR2 SNTAGT, per germline. The length of the CDR3 is 13 residues. CDR3 loop: CASPPGHPTKQYF. CDR3 nucleotides: TGTGCCAGCCCGCCGGGGCACCCTACGAAGCAGTACTTC.